The 10 T cell receptor beta chains in this list originate from one sample, sequenced in a study of blood T cell repertoires in COVID-19. The method was immunoSEQ multiplex PCR; TCRdb's version includes in-frame clones alone and lacks a portion of them. The sample lists about 520,000 clones; 70% to 90% were seen once. Sequences were obtained from peripheral blood. These receptors all come from a human donor in a cohort sampled during active COVID-19.

The chain joins TRBV30 to TRBJ2-3, with D uncertain. V lost 4 bases to trimming and J lost 1 base, with 15 bases between them. CDR1 and CDR2 from the germline V gene are GTSNPN and SVGIG (reference sequence). The CDR3 runs 15 residues. In DNA form, the CDR3 reads TGTGCCTGGACCGAGGAGAACGCTCGCACAGATACGCAGTATTTT. This codes for CAWTEENARTDTQYF.

The chain combines TRBV24-1 with TRBJ2-5; 8 bases match TRBD1. Germline V gene lookup returns CDR1 KGHDR and CDR2 SFDVKD. After removal of 1 base from V and 3 bases from J, the junction contained 6 bases not matched to a gene. The CDR3 loop spans 16 amino acids. In nucleotides, the CDR3 is TGTGCCACCAGTGATTTCTTAGGACAGGGAGAAGAGACCCAGTACTTC. Protein sequence: CATSDFLGQGEETQYF.

The chain uses TRBV19 and TRBJ1-4; D is unclear. There are 13 residues in the CDR3. Germline CDR1 is LNHDA and CDR2 is SQIVND (reference sequence). Trimming removed 9 bases from V and 2 bases from J, with 10 bases in between. The CDR3 is CARTEETNEKLFF. The CDR3 bases are TGTGCCAGGACTGAGGAGACTAATGAAAAACTGTTTTTT.

The chain is built from TRBV3-1 (or the pseudogene TRBV3-2) and TRBJ1-1, with a possible D match to TRBD1 (6 bases). Trimming took 5 bases from V and 1 from J, leaving 8 bases between them. The CDR3 is 13 amino acids. CDR1 and CDR2 (germline): LGHDT, YNNKEL (reference sequence). The CDR3 DNA sequence: TGTGCCAGCAGCAACAGGGAGAACACTGAAGCTTTCTTT. It yields the protein CASSNRENTEAFF.

This sequence joins TRBV30 and TRBJ1-1; no firm D call. CDR3 size: 12 residues. Trimming took 4 bases from V and 4 from J, leaving 10 bases between them. Germline CDR1 reads GTSNPN; CDR2 reads SVGIG (reference sequence). The CDR3 here is CAWNALLTEAFF. DNA for the CDR3: TGTGCCTGGAATGCGCTTCTCACTGAAGCTTTCTTT.

The chain joins TRBV5-1 to TRBJ2-5; D gene ambiguous. This CDR3 region has 13 residues. The ends were cut back, 1 base at V and 2 bases at J, with 6 bases in the middle. Germline loops: CDR1 SGHRS, CDR2 YFSETQ. In nucleotides, the CDR3 is TGCGCCAGCAGCTTGAACTATCAAGAGACCCAGTACTTC. It codes for CASSLNYQETQYF.

The chain couples TRBV6-6 to TRBJ1-1; D ambiguous. The CDR3 length is 11 residues. CDR1 is MNHNY, CDR2 SVGAGI, per germline (reference sequence). Trimming pared 6 bases from V and 2 bases from J, leaving 4 bases between. For the CDR3, the DNA is TGTGCCAGCAGACTAAACACTGAAGCTTTCTTT. Encoded protein: CASRLNTEAFF.

The chain carries TRBV2 and TRBJ2-7; maybe TRBD2 (6 bases). The CDR3 is 11 amino acids. Germline V gene sequence: CDR1 SNHLY, CDR2 FYNNEI. Trimming stripped 2 bases from V and 10 bases from J, with 9 bases between. The CDR3 is CASSEIAVQYF. CDR3 DNA: TGTGCCAGCAGTGAAATAGCGGTCCAGTACTTC.

The gene calls are TRBV5-1 and TRBJ2-2; TRBD2 is a possible D gene (6 bases). There are 15 residues in the CDR3. V lost 1 base and J lost 6, with 13 bases in between. Germline-derived CDR1 and CDR2 are SGHRS and YFSETQ. CDR3 sequence: CASSLQSQRAGELFF. CDR3 in DNA: TGCGCCAGCAGCTTGCAATCACAGCGGGCCGGGGAGCTGTTTTTT.

The chain links TRBV27 to TRBJ1-6; D perhaps matches TRBD1 (6 bases). The V gene lost 5 bases and the J gene lost 5 bases, with 10 bases spanning the gap. Germline CDR1 reads MNHEY; CDR2 reads SMNVEV (reference sequence). The CDR3 runs to 14 residues. This chain's CDR3 is CASSTYRDNSPLHF. CDR3 sequence (DNA): TGTGCCAGCAGTACCTACAGGGATAATTCACCCCTCCACTTT.